This T cell receptor beta chain was recovered during a study of sequential checkpoint blockade in melanoma. Background on the study: Both treatment sequences were followed by maintenance nivolumab.

Treatment denoted: randomized to nivolumab then ipilimumab (arm A) or the reverse (arm B). PBMC sorting kept live CD3+CD8+ cells without CD19 or CD56. Trimming took 4 bases from V and 6 from J, leaving 16 bases between them. There are 14 residues in the CDR3. Germline CDR1 is SGHRS and CDR2 is YFSETQ. Data came from immunoSEQ multiplex PCR; TCRdb stores just in-frame clones and leaves some out. The data contain over 9,000 clones, roughly 75% of them seen just once; the ten biggest clones take up roughly 20%. The receptor was isolated from a human donor with melanoma. The V gene is TRBV5-1, the J gene TRBJ1-1; the D is unclear. The specimen comprised CD8+ T cells sorted from blood (inferred from file names), sampled from a patient given nivolumab and ipilimumab in sequence. CDR3 sequence (DNA): TGCGCCAGCAGCCCCTGGGAGGGAAGTCCTGAAGCTTTCTTT. This gives the protein CASSPWEGSPEAFF.